This is a list of T cell receptor beta chains from one sample in a study of PD-1 blockade in classical Hodgkin lymphoma. Sequencing was performed with immunoSEQ multiplex PCR; in TCRdb, only in-frame clones are kept and a portion is missing. The sample holds about 4,700 clones, around two thirds seen once. This specimen was peripheral blood mononuclear cells (PBMCs), taken before the second cycle of nivolumab. All receptors derive from a human donor with classical Hodgkin lymphoma. The CDR3 runs from the conserved cysteine through the conserved F or W. A D gene is named only where the DNA matches it firmly. Clone sizes are given selectively: once, few, many, or a class where the clone is expanded.

d_call | j_call | v_call | clone_size | cdr3_nt | cdr3_aa
- | TRBJ1-1 | TRBV5-1 | - | TGCGCCAGCAGCTCTCCAGTAGTGCGGGGGAACACTGAAGCTTTCTTT | CASSSPVVRGNTEAFF
TRBD2 | TRBJ2-1 | TRBV6-1 | - | TGTGCCAGCAGTGATTCCGGGACTAGCGGGGGGGATGAGCAGTTCTTC | CASSDSGTSGGDEQFF
- | TRBJ1-1 | TRBV15 | once | TGTGCCACCAGCAGAGAAAGCGGTTTGAACACTGAAGCTTTCTTT | CATSRESGLNTEAFF
- | TRBJ1-1 | TRBV5-4 | - | TGTGCCAGCAGCTTGACAGACATGAACACTGAAGCTTTCTTT | CASSLTDMNTEAFF
- | TRBJ2-7 | TRBV7-9 | - | TGTGCCAGCAGCCTCCGACCCGTCTCCTACGAGCAGTACTTC | CASSLRPVSYEQYF
- | TRBJ2-6 | TRBV11-3 | - | TGTGCCAGCAGCTTAGAATCTGGGGCCAACGTCCTGACTTTC | CASSLESGANVLTF
- | TRBJ2-3 | TRBV5-1 | - | TGCGCCCGCAGCTTGAGGGGGGGCAGCGGGGAGCGCACAGATACGCAGTATTTT | CARSLRGGSGERTDTQYF
- | TRBJ2-7 | TRBV14 | - | TGTGCCAGCAGCTCCCATCCCACCTACGAGCAGTACTTC | CASSSHPTYEQYF
TRBD1 | TRBJ2-7 | TRBV27 | - | TGTGCCAGCAGCCCTGGGACAGGCGGGTACGAGCAGTACTTC | CASSPGTGGYEQYF
- | TRBJ1-1 | TRBV27 | - | TGTGCCAGCAGCAGAATGCAGGGGCAGGACACTGAAGCTTTCTTT | CASSRMQGQDTEAFF
TRBD1 | TRBJ1-2 | TRBV4-2 | few | TGTGCCAGCAGCCAAGAAGACAGGGTAGGGTATGGCTACACCTTC | CASSQEDRVGYGYTF
- | TRBJ2-1 | TRBV7-3 | - | TGTGCCAGCAGCTCTGGAGGACTCCGGGAGCAGTTCTTC | CASSSGGLREQFF
- | TRBJ2-6 | TRBV10-3 | once | TGTGCCATCAGTGAGCAGGGTCCCGGGGCCAACGTCCTGACTTTC | CAISEQGPGANVLTF
- | TRBJ1-1 | TRBV4-3 | medium-sized | TGCGCCAGCAGCCAAGAATTGGGCTTTGAGAACACTGAAGCTTTCTTT | CASSQELGFENTEAFF
- | TRBJ1-2 | TRBV7-9 | - | TGTGCCAGCAGCTTCAAGGATGGCTACACCTTC | CASSFKDGYTF
TRBD2 | TRBJ2-3 | TRBV29-1 | medium-sized | TGCAGCGTTGGGCTAGCGGGGGGACGAGATACGCAGTATTTT | CSVGLAGGRDTQYF
- | TRBJ2-1 | TRBV9 | - | TGTGCCACCACTGTTGGGGATACCTCCTACAATGAGCAGTTCTTC | CATTVGDTSYNEQFF
- | TRBJ1-1 | TRBV5-1 | - | TGCGCCAGCTCCCCTGGGGGGGGGAGTAGGCACACTGAAGCTTTCTTT | CASSPGGGSRHTEAFF
TRBD1 | TRBJ1-4 | TRBV5-1 | few | TGCGCCAGCAGCGGGGGACAGGCGAGGATAACTAATGAAAAACTGTTTTTT | CASSGGQARITNEKLFF
TRBD1 | TRBJ1-4 | TRBV7-6 | few | TGTGCCAGCAGCTCGGGACAGGGAAATGAAAAACTGTTTTTT | CASSSGQGNEKLFF
- | TRBJ2-2 | TRBV7-6 | - | TGTGCCAGCAGCGACCGAGGCGGGCCAAGGGGGGAGCTGTTTTTT | CASSDRGGPRGELFF
- | TRBJ1-1 | TRBV30 | - | TGTGCCTGGAGGGGTGCAGGTGAAGCTTTCTTT | CAWRGAGEAFF
- | TRBJ2-5 | TRBV27 | - | TGTGCCAGCAGTCCACAAGAGACCCAGTACTTC | CASSPQETQYF
TRBD2 | TRBJ2-1 | TRBV10-1 | few | TGTGCCACTAGCGGGGGGAATGAGCAGTTCTTC | CATSGGNEQFF
- | TRBJ2-7 | TRBV6-1 | - | TGTGCCAGCAGCACGATGGTGGTAAGCTCCTACGAGCAGTACTTC | CASSTMVVSSYEQYF
- | TRBJ1-5 | TRBV27 | - | TGTGCCAGCAGTCTTAAGGCAGGGCCGAATCAGCCCCAGCATTTT | CASSLKAGPNQPQHF
- | TRBJ2-2 | TRBV5-5 | few | TGTGCCAGCAGCTTGGCAGGGAACACCGGGGAGCTGTTTTTT | CASSLAGNTGELFF
TRBD2 | TRBJ2-3 | TRBV28 | - | TGTGCCAGCAGCTACCTAGCGGGAGGCACAGATACGCAGTATTTT | CASSYLAGGTDTQYF
TRBD1 | TRBJ1-3 | TRBV6-4 | - | TGTGCCAGCAGGCGGGACAGAGGAAACACCATATATTTT | CASRRDRGNTIYF
- | TRBJ2-2 | TRBV7-9 | - | TGTGCCAGCAGCCAACAAAGGGGGGTCAACACCGGGGAGCTGTTTTTT | CASSQQRGVNTGELFF
- | TRBJ2-3 | TRBV7-3 | - | TGTGCCAGCAGCTCGAAACCTTCTAGCACAGATACGCAGTATTTT | CASSSKPSSTDTQYF
- | TRBJ1-1 | TRBV2 | - | TGTGCCAGCAGTGAATACAGGAACACTGAAGCTTTCTTT | CASSEYRNTEAFF
TRBD2 | TRBJ2-2 | TRBV6-5 | - | TGTGCCAGCAGCACCCCGGGGGGGAACGGGGAGCTGTTTTTT | CASSTPGGNGELFF
TRBD2 | TRBJ2-1 | TRBV5-1 | few | TGCGCCAGCAGACCAACGGGGGGGAGCTCCTACAATGAGCAGTTCTTC | CASRPTGGSSYNEQFF
- | TRBJ1-5 | TRBV10-2 | once | TGCGCCAGCAGTCAAGACCGTGATAGCAATCAGCCCCAGCATTTT | CASSQDRDSNQPQHF
- | TRBJ2-6 | TRBV9 | - | TGTGCCAGCAGCGTTAGCCAGGGAACGGCCAACGTCCTGACTTTC | CASSVSQGTANVLTF
- | TRBJ1-1 | TRBV6-6 | - | TGTGCCAGCAGTTACTTGGGGGGTACTGAAGCTTTCTTT | CASSYLGGTEAFF
TRBD1 | TRBJ1-6 | TRBV7-6 | once | TGTGCCAGCAGCTCCCAACAGGGGCTTAATTCACCCCTCCACTTT | CASSSQQGLNSPLHF
- | TRBJ2-3 | TRBV7-9 | - | TGTGCCAGCAGCCCGCCCCGGAGCAACACAGATACGCAGTATTTT | CASSPPRSNTDTQYF
- | TRBJ1-5 | TRBV19 | few | TGTGCCAGTACCTTTGCAGGTTTACAGCCCCAGCATTTT | CASTFAGLQPQHF
TRBD2 | TRBJ2-7 | TRBV28 | - | TGTGCCAGCAGTTTACGCGGGGGGACTTCCTACGAGCAGTACTTC | CASSLRGGTSYEQYF
- | TRBJ2-7 | TRBV15 | - | TGTGCCACCAGCAGAGTCTCCAGGGATCTCCACGAGCAGTACTTC | CATSRVSRDLHEQYF
TRBD2 | TRBJ2-7 | TRBV28 | - | TGTGCCAGCAGGGGAGGGGACTACTCCTACGAGCAGTACTTC | CASRGGDYSYEQYF